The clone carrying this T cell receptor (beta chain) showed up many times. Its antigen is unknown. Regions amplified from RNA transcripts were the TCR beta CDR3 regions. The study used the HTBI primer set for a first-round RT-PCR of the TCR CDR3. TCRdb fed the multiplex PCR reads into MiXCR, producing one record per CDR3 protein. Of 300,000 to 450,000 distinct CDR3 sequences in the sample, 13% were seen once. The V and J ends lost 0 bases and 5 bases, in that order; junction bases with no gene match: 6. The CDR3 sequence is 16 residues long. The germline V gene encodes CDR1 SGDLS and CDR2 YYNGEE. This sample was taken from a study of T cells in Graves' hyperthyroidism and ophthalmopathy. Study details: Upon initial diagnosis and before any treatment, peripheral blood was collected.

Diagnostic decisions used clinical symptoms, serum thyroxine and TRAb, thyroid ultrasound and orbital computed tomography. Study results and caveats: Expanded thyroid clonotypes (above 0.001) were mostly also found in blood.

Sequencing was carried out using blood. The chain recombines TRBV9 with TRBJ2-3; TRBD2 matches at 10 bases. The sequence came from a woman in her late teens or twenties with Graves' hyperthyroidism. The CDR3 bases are TGTGCCAGCAGCGTAGAGCGGGAGGGCCTGGGAGATACGCAGTATTTT. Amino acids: CASSVEREGLGDTQYF.